Sequencing of this TCR beta chain was carried out in a study of blood T cell repertoires in COVID-19. Study summary: T cells, B-cell-depleted T cells, or PBMCs supplied cDNA or gDNA.

Participant reports of clinical history set cohort assignment. Profiling relied on immunoSEQ multiplex PCR, and the TCRdb table lists in-frame clones only, not all of them. The sample consists of around 250,000 clones, 80% to 85% of them appearing once. V trimming: 6 bases; J trimming: 5 bases; junction bases outside the gene matches: 7. The CDR3 has 15 amino acids. Per the germline V gene, CDR1 is SEHNR and CDR2 is FQNEAQ (reference sequence). Material: PBMCs or T cells enriched from blood (not recorded which). The chain uses TRBV7-9 and TRBJ2-1; the match to TRBD2 covers 10 bases. This clonotype originated in a man aged 50-59 years who had recovered from COVID-19. This CDR3 reads CASSRTSGRHNEQFF. The CDR3, as DNA: TGTGCCAGCAGTCGGACTAGCGGACGCCACAATGAGCAGTTCTTC.